The 2 T cell receptor beta chains listed next were all sequenced from one sample in a study of cytomegalovirus exposure and HLA in healthy donors. Primers for the PCR totalled 60 Vbeta and 13 Jbeta. Generated by immunoSEQ multiplex PCR, the TCRdb table keeps only in-frame clones and is missing some. The specimen's table records 150,000 to 250,000 clones. Sequences were obtained from PBMCs. The receptors were sampled from a boy aged 5 to 17 in good health and CMV-seronegative.

V is TRBV28 and J is TRBJ2-5, with D possibly matching TRBD2 (7 bases). The CDR3 has 14 residues. Germline V gene lookup returns CDR1 MDHEN and CDR2 SYDVKM. Trimming cost V 6 bases and J 1 base, with 12 bases left between them. This CDR3 is CASRVGGAQETQYF. The CDR3 DNA sequence: TGTGCCAGCAGGGTTGGGGGGGCCCAAGAGACCCAGTACTTC.

The chain employs TRBV4-1 and TRBJ2-2; 10 bases line up with TRBD1. This CDR3 is 16 amino acids long. The trim removed 0 bases at V and 9 bases at J, leaving 7 bases unmatched. CDR1 is MGHRA, CDR2 YSYEKL, per germline. CDR3 DNA: TGCGCCAGCAGCCAAGATAGCGGGACAGGGGAGTGGGAGCTGTTTTTT. Encoded protein: CASSQDSGTGEWELFF.